This note documents a single T cell receptor (beta chain) sequence. The sample is drawn from a study of blood T cell repertoires in COVID-19. At the level of the study: Sites in the United States, Italy and Spain provided acute and convalescent COVID-19 samples. T cells, B-cell-depleted T cells, or PBMCs supplied cDNA or gDNA.

Original handling: Nucleated cell number was recorded as an estimate derived from reference gene primer amplification. Only in-frame clones appear in the TCRdb table, and some are missing; sequencing was by immunoSEQ multiplex PCR. Clone size and the V and J calls come from that table; the DNA yielded D and trimming. The table lists roughly 110,000 clones, 85% of them singletons. Germline assignment: CDR1 LNHDA and CDR2 SQIVND (reference sequence). Germline trimming cut 3 bases from V and 3 bases from J; bases unmatched to any gene: 5. The CDR3 is 17 residues long. Input material: peripheral blood. The receptor comes from a human donor in a cohort sampled during active COVID-19. V and J are TRBV19 and TRBJ2-2; 12 bases match TRBD2. The CDR3 spells CASSITSGGTYTGELFF. DNA for the CDR3: TGTGCCAGTAGTATTACTAGCGGGGGGACCTACACCGGGGAGCTGTTTTTT.